This is a list of T cell receptor beta chains from one sample in a study of vaccination and CD4 T cells after COVID-19. Which antigens these TCRs recognize remains unknown. TCRdb passed the PCR reads through MiXCR, listing each CDR3 protein once. The profile shows around 9,700 distinct CDR3 sequences, around 30% of them singletons. The sequenced sample consisted of CD4+ T cells from blood, cultured in vitro. The receptor set was obtained from a human donor in good health. Both conserved end residues are part of each CDR3. D genes are given only for firm matches. Size is stated for part of the rows, as once, few or many counts, or as a class when the clone is expanded.

clone_size	d_call	cdr3_length	v_call	j_call	cdr3_aa	cdr3_nt
.	.	12	TRBV2	TRBJ2-7	CATRTQPYEQYF	TGTGCCACAAGGACCCAACCCTACGAGCAGTACTTC
.	.	14	TRBV19	TRBJ1-5	CASSIYRDNQPQHF	TGTGCCAGTAGTATTTACAGGGATAATCAGCCCCAGCATTTT
.	.	14	TRBV6-1	TRBJ1-6	CASRQSSYNSPLHF	TGTGCCAGCAGACAGAGCTCCTATAATTCACCCCTCCACTTT
.	.	13	TRBV6-2/TRBV6-3	TRBJ2-3	CASSPWTTDTQYF	TGTGCCAGCAGTCCCTGGACCACAGATACGCAGTATTTT
.	.	16	TRBV19	TRBJ2-6	CASSMGQASGANVLTF	TGTGCCAGTAGTATGGGACAAGCCTCTGGGGCCAACGTCCTGACTTTC
.	.	9	TRBV6-4	TRBJ2-7	CANLREQYF	TGTGCCAACCTGCGAGAGCAGTACTTC
few	.	16	TRBV4-3	TRBJ1-1	CASSPGLLDPHTEAFF	TGCGCCAGCAGCCCGGGCCTACTAGATCCCCACACTGAAGCTTTCTTT
few	TRBD1	16	TRBV6-2/TRBV6-3	TRBJ2-3	CASSWGPGQGKDTQYF	TGTGCCAGCAGTTGGGGACCGGGACAGGGGAAGGATACGCAGTATTTT
once	.	15	TRBV6-2/TRBV6-3	TRBJ1-5	CASIKGGNGNQPQHF	TGTGCCAGCATTAAGGGGGGAAACGGCAATCAGCCCCAGCATTTT
few	TRBD2	17	TRBV27	TRBJ2-7	CASSSFWGSGDTYEQYF	TGTGCCAGCAGTTCCTTCTGGGGTAGCGGGGACACCTACGAGCAGTACTTC
.	.	16	TRBV10-3	TRBJ2-1	CAISDPAAGPSIEQFF	TGTGCCATCAGTGACCCGGCTGCGGGACCATCTATTGAGCAGTTCTTC
.	TRBD2	15	TRBV20-1	TRBJ2-7	CSANGLAGPLYEQYF	TGCAGTGCTAATGGACTAGCGGGACCACTCTACGAGCAGTACTTC
.	TRBD1	16	TRBV19	TRBJ1-5	CATTPAGTGAGQPQHF	TGTGCCACTACACCCGCCGGGACAGGGGCTGGGCAGCCCCAGCATTTT
.	TRBD2	15	TRBV29-1	TRBJ2-7	CSAMTVAGGPNEQYF	TGCAGCGCCATGACAGTAGCGGGAGGGCCCAACGAGCAGTACTTC
.	.	16	TRBV7-8	TRBJ2-5	CASSSGGQIYQETQYF	TGTGCCAGCAGCTCCGGCGGACAGATATACCAAGAGACCCAGTACTTC
.	TRBD1	15	TRBV7-9	TRBJ1-2	CASSSSTGTNYGYTF	TGTGCCAGCAGCTCATCGACAGGGACTAACTATGGCTACACCTTC
.	.	16	TRBV28	TRBJ1-2	CASSYLRDRVPDGYTF	TGTGCCAGCAGTTACCTCCGGGACCGCGTTCCCGATGGCTACACCTTC
few	.	13	TRBV7-3	TRBJ2-5	CASSEGPQGTQYF	TGTGCCAGCAGCGAGGGACCCCAAGGGACCCAGTACTTC
.	TRBD1	14	TRBV5-5	TRBJ2-5	CASLLTGGSETQYF	TGTGCCAGCTTACTAACAGGGGGGTCCGAGACCCAGTACTTC
few	.	12	TRBV28	TRBJ1-2	CASTIQGGGYTF	TGTGCCAGCACCATCCAGGGTGGGGGCTACACCTTC
few	TRBD1	14	TRBV7-2	TRBJ1-2	CASSPRTGSNGYTF	TGTGCCAGCAGCCCCCGGACAGGGAGTAATGGCTACACCTTC
.	TRBD1	14	TRBV10-3	TRBJ2-1	CAISVRDRDNEQFF	TGTGCCATCAGTGTGCGGGACAGGGACAATGAGCAGTTCTTC
few	TRBD1	15	TRBV7-2	TRBJ1-1	CASSLNRGHDTEAFF	TGTGCCAGCAGCTTGAACAGGGGGCACGACACTGAAGCTTTCTTT
.	TRBD1	14	TRBV6-2/TRBV6-3	TRBJ1-5	CASSSGQDNQPQHF	TGTGCCAGCAGTTCCGGACAGGACAATCAGCCCCAGCATTTT
.	.	13	TRBV6-5	TRBJ1-1	CASSLRGSPEAFF	TGTGCCAGCAGTTTGAGAGGGAGTCCTGAAGCTTTCTTT
.	TRBD1	14	TRBV18	TRBJ1-6	CASSTGTGSSPLHF	TGTGCCAGCTCTACCGGGACAGGGTCTTCACCCCTCCACTTT
few	.	15	TRBV27	TRBJ2-1	CASSSRTGFPNEQFF	TGTGCCAGCAGTTCCCGGACGGGTTTTCCGAATGAGCAGTTCTTC
few	.	12	TRBV7-9	TRBJ1-2	CASSLGGDGYTF	TGTGCCAGCAGCTTAGGGGGCGACGGCTACACCTTC
.	TRBD1	15	TRBV28	TRBJ2-7	CASSFRDRGLYEQYF	TGTGCCAGCAGTTTCCGGGACAGGGGGCTCTACGAGCAGTACTTC
few	.	13	TRBV6-1	TRBJ2-7	CASNMAVTYEQYF	TGTGCCAGCAATATGGCGGTAACTTACGAGCAGTACTTC
.	.	15	TRBV6-5	TRBJ2-7	CASSYSALGSYEQYF	TGTGCCAGCAGTTACTCGGCGCTAGGATCCTACGAGCAGTACTTC
.	.	13	TRBV15	TRBJ2-1	CATSSIDYNEQFF	TGTGCCACCAGCAGTATAGACTACAATGAGCAGTTCTTC
.	TRBD2	20	TRBV19	TRBJ2-5	CASSIGLAGGEVGERETQYF	TGTGCCAGTAGTATCGGACTAGCGGGAGGTGAGGTCGGGGAGAGAGAGACCCAGTACTTC
.	.	14	TRBV7-9	TRBJ2-2	CASSLDSNTGELFF	TGTGCCAGCAGCTTAGACTCAAACACCGGGGAGCTGTTTTTT
few	.	16	TRBV7-9	TRBJ2-7	CASSLILTGGTYEQYF	TGTGCCAGCAGCTTAATCCTGACAGGTGGGACCTACGAGCAGTACTTC
few	.	15	TRBV7-6	TRBJ1-3	CASSYQRASGNTIYF	TGTGCCAGCAGCTACCAGAGGGCGTCTGGAAACACCATATATTTT
few	.	13	TRBV6-5	TRBJ1-6	CASSYSGDSPLHF	TGTGCCAGCAGTTACTCCGGAGATTCACCCCTCCACTTT
few	TRBD2	13	TRBV5-4	TRBJ2-5	CASSLSGGETQYF	TGTGCCAGCAGCTTGTCGGGGGGAGAGACCCAGTACTTC
.	TRBD1	13	TRBV6-1	TRBJ1-2	CASSQAGGYGYTF	TGTGCCAGTTCCCAGGCAGGGGGCTATGGCTACACCTTC
few	.	15	TRBV5-4	TRBJ2-5	CASSLPGRGGKTQYF	TGTGCCAGCAGCCTTCCTGGGAGAGGTGGAAAGACCCAGTACTTC
.	TRBD1	16	TRBV19	TRBJ1-6	CASMDRGSSYNSPLHF	TGTGCCAGTATGGACAGGGGGAGCTCCTATAATTCACCCCTCCACTTT
.	TRBD2	14	TRBV7-3	TRBJ2-3	CASSPGLAGDTQYF	TGTGCCAGCAGCCCGGGACTAGCGGGGGATACGCAGTATTTT
.	TRBD1	14	TRBV5-1	TRBJ1-1	CASSFDTGGAMAFF	TGCGCCAGCAGCTTCGACACAGGGGGGGCGATGGCTTTCTTT
once	.	15	TRBV3-1	TRBJ2-7	CASSQGRLVLGEQYF	TGTGCCAGCAGCCAAGGTCGGCTAGTTTTGGGAGAGCAGTACTTC
few	TRBD1	14	TRBV7-8	TRBJ1-1	CASSGTGPNTEAFF	TGTGCCAGCAGCGGGACAGGGCCGAACACTGAAGCTTTCTTT
few	TRBD2	14	TRBV20-1	TRBJ2-3	CSARASGGTDTQYF	TGCAGTGCTAGAGCTAGCGGGGGCACAGATACGCAGTATTTT
few	.	13	TRBV2	TRBJ1-6	CASSMGAGSPLHF	TGTGCCAGCAGTATGGGGGCTGGATCACCCCTCCACTTT